This T cell receptor beta chain appears in the sequencing data of a study of chemoradiotherapy in HPV16-positive cancers. Points on this clone: The antigen is not known.

Clones were sequenced by immunoSEQ multiplex PCR, and TCRdb holds only the in-frame ones, with some missing. The sample carries approximately 3,100 clones, roughly 90% recorded once. Whole-study results and caveats: During treatment, candidate HPV-specific clones and E7-related motifs expanded in tumor.

The CDR3 length is 15 residues. Germline V gene sequence: CDR1 SGHTA, CDR2 FQGNSA. With V trimmed by 4 bases and J by 5 bases, 9 bases remained unmatched. The clonotype comes from a human donor with HPV-associated anogenital cancer. This chain uses TRBV7-2 with TRBJ1-2, with 8 bases that match TRBD1. This material consisted of tumor tissue, taken from a patient who underwent chemoradiotherapy. The CDR3 DNA reads TGTGCCAGCAGCTCAACAGGGGGTATAGGGTATGGCTACACCTTC. This codes for CASSSTGGIGYGYTF. Full variable domain (missing parts from reference TRBV7-2 and TRBJ1-2): GAGVSQSPSNKVTEKGKDVELRCDPISGHTALYWYRQSLGQGLEFLIYFQGNSAPDKSGLPSDRFSAERTGGSVSTLTIQRTQQEDSAVYLCASSSTGGIGYGYTFGSGTRLTVV.